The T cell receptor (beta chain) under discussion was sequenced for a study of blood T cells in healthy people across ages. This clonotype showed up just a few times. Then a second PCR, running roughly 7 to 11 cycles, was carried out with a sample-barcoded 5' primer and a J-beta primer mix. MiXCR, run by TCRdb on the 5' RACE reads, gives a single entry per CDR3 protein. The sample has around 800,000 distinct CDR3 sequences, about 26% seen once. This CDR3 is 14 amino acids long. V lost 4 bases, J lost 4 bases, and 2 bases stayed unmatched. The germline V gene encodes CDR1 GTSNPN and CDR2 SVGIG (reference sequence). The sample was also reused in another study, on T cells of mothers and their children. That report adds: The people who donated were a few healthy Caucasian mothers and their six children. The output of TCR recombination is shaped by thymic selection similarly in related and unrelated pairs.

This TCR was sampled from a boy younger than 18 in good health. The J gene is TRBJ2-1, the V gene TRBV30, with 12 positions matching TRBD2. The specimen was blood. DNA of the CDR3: TGTGCCTGGAAGACTAGCGGGGGTTACAATGAGCAGTTCTTC. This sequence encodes CAWKTSGGYNEQFF.